These T cell receptor beta chains were read from a single sample in a study of T cells in Graves' hyperthyroidism and ophthalmopathy. TCRdb reprocessed the multiplex PCR reads via MiXCR and lists one record per CDR3 protein. The repertoire includes 250,000 to 300,000 distinct CDR3 sequences, over 12% of them detected once, and 30% to 35% sits in the top ten. The sample taken for sequencing was blood. The receptors shown here come from a woman between 50 and 59 years old with Graves' hyperthyroidism that later progressed to Graves' ophthalmopathy. Each CDR3 is given with its conserved first and last residue. A D gene is named only where the DNA matches it firmly. Clone size is given for some rows only: seen once, a few or many times, or a class if the clone is expanded.

DNA: TGTGCCAGCAGTGAAGTTGGGGGCGGAGAGACCCAGTACTTC
CDR3: CASSEVGGGETQYF
V: TRBV6-1
D: .
size: .
J: TRBJ2-5

DNA: TGTGCCAGCAGTTTGATTTTGCAGGGAGACTCTATCTCCCAAAAACTGTTTTTT
CDR3: CASSLILQGDSISQKLFF
V: TRBV6-2/TRBV6-3
D: .
size: few
J: TRBJ1-4

DNA: TGCAGTGCTAGAAGCGACCTGGGGAATGAGCAGTTCTTC
CDR3: CSARSDLGNEQFF
V: TRBV20-1
D: .
size: .
J: TRBJ2-1

DNA: TGTGCCAGCAGCTTATTGGGCGAGAGGGGTGAGACCCAGTACTTC
CDR3: CASSLLGERGETQYF
V: TRBV7-9
D: .
size: few
J: TRBJ2-5

DNA: TGTGCCAGCAGTTTTGCATTGGGTCCAGGGGCAGGGGATACGCAGTATTTT
CDR3: CASSFALGPGAGDTQYF
V: TRBV27
D: .
size: .
J: TRBJ2-3

DNA: TGTGCCAGCAGCCCCCACTATGGCTACACCTTC
CDR3: CASSPHYGYTF
V: TRBV12-3/TRBV12-4
D: .
size: many
J: TRBJ1-2

DNA: TGCAGTGCTAGTGGACAGGGTGCAGGACTAGCGGGAGGGCCAGAGCAGTTCTTC
CDR3: CSASGQGAGLAGGPEQFF
V: TRBV20-1
D: TRBD2
size: .
J: TRBJ2-1

DNA: TGCAGCGCGCTGTCTCTGGGATACTACGAGCAGTACTTC
CDR3: CSALSLGYYEQYF
V: TRBV29-1
D: .
size: .
J: TRBJ2-7

DNA: TGTGCCAGCTCAGAAGGGCATGGGAACACTGAAGCTTTCTTT
CDR3: CASSEGHGNTEAFF
V: TRBV18
D: .
size: many
J: TRBJ1-1

DNA: TGCAGCGTTGCGGGCTCCTATAATTCACCCCTCCACTTT
CDR3: CSVAGSYNSPLHF
V: TRBV29-1
D: .
size: .
J: TRBJ1-6

DNA: TGTGCCAGCAGCCCGACCGCGGTGGGCGTCAGCTACACCTTC
CDR3: CASSPTAVGVSYTF
V: TRBV7-2
D: .
size: many
J: TRBJ1-2

DNA: TGCGCCAGCAGCCAAGACAGGACAGTGATCTATGGCTACACCTTC
CDR3: CASSQDRTVIYGYTF
V: TRBV4-1
D: .
size: .
J: TRBJ1-2

DNA: TGTGCCAGCAGCTCCGGGACCCGCGGGCCTGAGCAGTTCTTC
CDR3: CASSSGTRGPEQFF
V: TRBV3-1
D: .
size: many
J: TRBJ2-1

DNA: TGTGCCAGCAGGACGGGACAGGGGGCTCGAAACACCATATATTTT
CDR3: CASRTGQGARNTIYF
V: TRBV28
D: TRBD1
size: few
J: TRBJ1-3

DNA: TGTGCCAGCAGCCCAGGGGTGAACACTGAAGCTTTCTTT
CDR3: CASSPGVNTEAFF
V: TRBV9
D: .
size: many
J: TRBJ1-1

DNA: TGTGCCAGCAGGGCGTTAGCGGGGGTCAATGAGCAGTTCTTC
CDR3: CASRALAGVNEQFF
V: TRBV12-3/TRBV12-4
D: TRBD2
size: many
J: TRBJ2-1

DNA: TGTGCCAGCAGTTTTGGGGTTGGAAATGAGCAGTTCTTC
CDR3: CASSFGVGNEQFF
V: TRBV28
D: .
size: many
J: TRBJ2-1

DNA: TGTGCCAGCAGCTGGACGGGCGGCGGGACTGAAGCTTTCTTT
CDR3: CASSWTGGGTEAFF
V: TRBV28
D: .
size: many
J: TRBJ1-1

DNA: TGTGCCAGCAGGGGCCTCACGGCCGCCCAGGGGGCTGCGTGGGGCACAGATACGCAGTATTTT
CDR3: CASRGLTAAQGAAWGTDTQYF
V: TRBV28
D: TRBD1
size: .
J: TRBJ2-3

DNA: TGCAGTGCTAGCCCTCTAGGAGCGGGAGGGCCTGGCACCGGGGAGCTGTTTTTT
CDR3: CSASPLGAGGPGTGELFF
V: TRBV20-1
D: TRBD2
size: .
J: TRBJ2-2

DNA: TGTGCCAGCAGTTTAATGAGAATAATTCCCGAGCAGTTCTTC
CDR3: CASSLMRIIPEQFF
V: TRBV28
D: .
size: many
J: TRBJ2-1

DNA: TGTGCCAGCAGCTTGGGGACAGCGTTTGAGACCCAGTACTTC
CDR3: CASSLGTAFETQYF
V: TRBV5-6
D: .
size: .
J: TRBJ2-5

DNA: TGTGCCAGCAGCAGTCGACAGGCGACCCCTAATGAAAAACTGTTTTTT
CDR3: CASSSRQATPNEKLFF
V: TRBV13
D: .
size: .
J: TRBJ1-4

DNA: TGTGCCAGCAGCCTAAAAGGGGGAGGAAGCACTGAAGCTTTCTTT
CDR3: CASSLKGGGSTEAFF
V: TRBV6-1
D: .
size: .
J: TRBJ1-1

DNA: TGCAGCGGGGGGGAGAACACTGAAGCTTTCTTT
CDR3: CSGGENTEAFF
V: TRBV29-1
D: .
size: many
J: TRBJ1-1

DNA: TGCGCCAGCAGCTTGCTAGGGACAGGGGATGAAAAACTGTTTTTT
CDR3: CASSLLGTGDEKLFF
V: TRBV5-1
D: TRBD1
size: .
J: TRBJ1-4

DNA: TGTGCCAGCAGTTTATGGGGGGGGACAGGGGATTCACCCCTCCACTTT
CDR3: CASSLWGGTGDSPLHF
V: TRBV12-3/TRBV12-4
D: TRBD1
size: .
J: TRBJ1-6

DNA: TGTGCCAGCAGCTTATCGTTTAGGGCTGGCAACAATGAGCAGTTCTTC
CDR3: CASSLSFRAGNNEQFF
V: TRBV7-3
D: .
size: .
J: TRBJ2-1

DNA: TGCAGTGCCCTACTGGGCCGCCACCCTGAAGCTTTCTTT
CDR3: CSALLGRHPEAFF
V: TRBV20-1
D: .
size: many
J: TRBJ1-1

DNA: TGTGCCAGCAGTGAAATAGGTGTTATTGGAAACACCATATATTTT
CDR3: CASSEIGVIGNTIYF
V: TRBV6-1
D: .
size: .
J: TRBJ1-3

DNA: TGTGCCAGCAGCGCGACTAGCGGGAGAACCAATGAGCAGTTCTTC
CDR3: CASSATSGRTNEQFF
V: TRBV9
D: TRBD2
size: many
J: TRBJ2-1

DNA: TGCGCCAGCAGCCAACGACTAGCGGAAAGCTCCTACGAGCAGTACTTC
CDR3: CASSQRLAESSYEQYF
V: TRBV4-1
D: TRBD2
size: .
J: TRBJ2-7

DNA: TGTGCCAGCACCCCAGGGTATAGGGACACTGAAGCTTTCTTT
CDR3: CASTPGYRDTEAFF
V: TRBV6-1
D: .
size: many
J: TRBJ1-1

DNA: TGTGCCACCGAGGACAGGGGAACCTACGAGCAGTACTTC
CDR3: CATEDRGTYEQYF
V: TRBV3-1
D: TRBD1
size: many
J: TRBJ2-7

DNA: TGTGCCAGCAGTTTCTGGACTAGCGGGAACTACGAGCAGTACTTC
CDR3: CASSFWTSGNYEQYF
V: TRBV12-3/TRBV12-4
D: TRBD2
size: many
J: TRBJ2-7

DNA: TGTGCCAGCAGTTACTCGGCTAGCGGGAGGGGCCGAGCTACGGAGCAGTACTTC
CDR3: CASSYSASGRGRATEQYF
V: TRBV6-2/TRBV6-3
D: TRBD2
size: many
J: TRBJ2-7

DNA: TGTGCCAGCAGCCCCTGGACAGGGGGCGGCTGGTTGAACACCGGGGAGCTGTTTTTT
CDR3: CASSPWTGGGWLNTGELFF
V: TRBV6-1
D: TRBD1
size: many
J: TRBJ2-2

DNA: TGTACCAGCAGTGATGGGCGGACAAACTCCTACGAGCAGTACTTC
CDR3: CTSSDGRTNSYEQYF
V: TRBV6-1
D: .
size: .
J: TRBJ2-7

DNA: TGTGCCAGCAGCGTAGCTTCCGCGGGGTACGAGCAGTACTTC
CDR3: CASSVASAGYEQYF
V: TRBV9
D: .
size: many
J: TRBJ2-7

DNA: TGTGCCAGCAGCCAGGACAGGGGGCTTAATCCACCCCTCCACTTT
CDR3: CASSQDRGLNPPLHF
V: TRBV3-1
D: TRBD1
size: few
J: TRBJ1-6

DNA: TGTGCCAGCAGCCGCGGGGTAGGCGAGCAGTACTTC
CDR3: CASSRGVGEQYF
V: TRBV3-1
D: .
size: .
J: TRBJ2-7

DNA: TGTGCCAGCAGCGAGGGACTAGCGGGCGCACTTAATGAGCAGTTCTTC
CDR3: CASSEGLAGALNEQFF
V: TRBV9
D: TRBD2
size: .
J: TRBJ2-1

DNA: TGTGCCAGCAGTTTAAGGGGACTAGCGGGAACGGACGAGCAGTACTTC
CDR3: CASSLRGLAGTDEQYF
V: TRBV27
D: TRBD2
size: once
J: TRBJ2-7

DNA: TGTGCCAGCACCCGCAGTTTCGAGACCCAGTACTTC
CDR3: CASTRSFETQYF
V: TRBV2
D: .
size: few
J: TRBJ2-5

DNA: TGTGCCAGCAGCTTAAATTCGGGTCGGAGTACGCAGTATTTT
CDR3: CASSLNSGRSTQYF
V: TRBV7-3
D: .
size: many
J: TRBJ2-3

DNA: TGCAGTGCTAGAGATTGGACTAGCGGGAGTCCCACGGATTCCTACGAGCAGTACTTC
CDR3: CSARDWTSGSPTDSYEQYF
V: TRBV20-1
D: TRBD2
size: many
J: TRBJ2-7

DNA: TGTGCCAGCAGTACTCGACTAGCGGGAGGGTGGAGCTCCTACAATGAGCAGTTCTTC
CDR3: CASSTRLAGGWSSYNEQFF
V: TRBV27
D: TRBD2
size: few
J: TRBJ2-1

DNA: TGTGCCAGCTCACCACCGGTAGGAGAGACCCAGTACTTC
CDR3: CASSPPVGETQYF
V: TRBV18
D: .
size: many
J: TRBJ2-5

DNA: TGTGCCAGCAGTCCACTATCGGCCTTCGTGGGTGAGCAGTTCTTC
CDR3: CASSPLSAFVGEQFF
V: TRBV12-3/TRBV12-4
D: .
size: many
J: TRBJ2-1

DNA: TGTGCCAGTAAGGGCGGGATGAACACTGAAGCTTTCTTT
CDR3: CASKGGMNTEAFF
V: TRBV19
D: .
size: many
J: TRBJ1-1

DNA: TGTGCCAGCAGTTACTCGCCCCTAGGGTCTCGGGAGCAGTACTTC
CDR3: CASSYSPLGSREQYF
V: TRBV6-5
D: .
size: many
J: TRBJ2-7

DNA: TGTGCCAGCAGTTATAGGGGGCATAACACCGGGGAGCTGTTTTTT
CDR3: CASSYRGHNTGELFF
V: TRBV6-5
D: TRBD1
size: many
J: TRBJ2-2

DNA: TGTGCCAGCAGTTCCCAGACGGGGAGCCCTAGCACAGATACGCAGTATTTT
CDR3: CASSSQTGSPSTDTQYF
V: TRBV27
D: .
size: few
J: TRBJ2-3

DNA: TGTGCCTGGAGTCCCTGGGCTAGCGGGTACAATGAGCAGTTCTTC
CDR3: CAWSPWASGYNEQFF
V: TRBV30
D: TRBD2
size: many
J: TRBJ2-1